The 30 T cell receptor beta chains in this list originate from one sample, sequenced in a study of blood T cell repertoires in COVID-19. Sequenced by immunoSEQ multiplex PCR; TCRdb stores in-frame clones only, minus some. This sample yields about 90,000 clones, of which about nine tenths are seen a single time; about 2% belongs to the top ten. Sample: peripheral blood. Every receptor here comes from a human donor with active COVID-19. The donor label of this sample is uncertain.

In DNA, the CDR3 is TGTGCCAGCAGCTTGATTGGGACAGGGCCCTACGAGCAGTACTTC. Its protein is CASSLIGTGPYEQYF. The V and J genes are TRBV5-4 and TRBJ2-7; 9 bases align to TRBD1. From germline, CDR1 is SGHNT and CDR2 YYREEE (reference sequence). The V gene end was trimmed by 1 base and the J gene end by 2 bases; junction bases not matched to a gene: 4. CDR3 length: 15 amino acids.

The chain has TRBV19 and TRBJ2-2, with 9 bases lining up with TRBD1. Germline V gene lookup returns CDR1 LNHDA and CDR2 SQIVND (reference sequence). This CDR3 contains 15 residues. With 4 bases clipped from V and 6 bases from J, the junction kept 6 bases outside the gene matches. Written as DNA, the CDR3 is TGTGCCAGTAGTACCGGACAGGGGATGGCCGGGGAGCTGTTTTTT. It yields the protein CASSTGQGMAGELFF.

The V gene is TRBV7-6, the J gene TRBJ1-4; 9 bases align to TRBD1. The CDR3 is 14 amino acids. V lost 9 bases, J lost 5 bases, and 7 bases stayed unmatched. CDR1 is SGHVS and CDR2 is FNYEAQ in the germline V gene. The CDR3 DNA sequence: TGTGCCAGTCGGGAACAGGGGGCGAATGAAAAACTGTTTTTT. It is translated as CASREQGANEKLFF.

In DNA, the CDR3 is TGTGCCAGCAGCACCGGACTGTCCGGCGAGCAGTACTTC. Its translation: CASSTGLSGEQYF. J is TRBJ2-7 and V is TRBV5-5, with a tentative D call TRBD2 (5 bases). Germline lookup yields CDR1 SGHKS and CDR2 YYEKEE (reference sequence). Trimming took 4 bases from V and 6 from J, leaving 14 bases between them. CDR3 length equals 13 residues.

The chain uses TRBV6-5 and TRBJ2-1, with 9 bases identical to TRBD2. This CDR3 has 14 amino acids. The V and J ends lost 7 bases and 5 bases, in that order; junction bases with no gene match: 6. Germline lookup yields CDR1 MNHEY and CDR2 SVGAGI. CDR3 in amino acids: CASTGTSWNNEQFF. The DNA of the CDR3 is TGTGCCAGCACCGGGACTAGCTGGAACAATGAGCAGTTCTTC.

The chain recombines TRBV7-2 with TRBJ1-3; D ambiguous. The V and J ends lost 1 base and 0 bases respectively, with 7 bases between them. Germline V gene data show CDR1 as SGHTA and CDR2 as FQGNSA. CDR3 length: 15 residues. The CDR3 sequence: CASSLGRGSGNTIYF. The CDR3 DNA sequence: TGTGCCAGCAGCTTAGGGCGGGGCTCTGGAAACACCATATATTTT.

This clone was observed once. Other DNA sequences in the sample encode the same CDR3. This rearrangement joins TRBV4-2 to TRBJ2-7, with D hard to call. From germline, CDR1 is LGHNA and CDR2 YNFKEQ. V was pared by 0 bases and J by 3 bases, with 6 bases between. The CDR3 sequence is 13 residues long. This chain's CDR3 is CASSQDRGYEQYF. As DNA, the CDR3 is TGTGCCAGCAGCCAAGACCGCGGCTACGAGCAGTACTTC.

This clone was recorded only once. The chain joins TRBV7-8 to TRBJ1-1; 8 nucleotides agree with TRBD1. CDR1 and CDR2 from the germline V gene are SGHVS and FQNEAQ. The CDR3 extends over 13 amino acids. The ends lost 3 bases at V and 5 bases at J; junction bases unmatched: 2. CDR3 loop: CASSFYRGTEAFF. The CDR3 DNA reads TGTGCCAGCAGCTTCTACAGGGGGACTGAAGCTTTCTTT.

V usage is TRBV6-5 and J usage is TRBJ2-3, with 12 bases that match TRBD2. Germline V gene lookup returns CDR1 MNHEY and CDR2 SVGAGI. The CDR3 has 16 residues. The J segment lost 6 bases and the V segment lost 4 bases, leaving 8 bases of the junction unmatched. CDR3 protein: CASSSPSGGVQDTQYF. CDR3 in DNA: TGTGCCAGCAGTTCCCCTAGCGGGGGGGTCCAGGATACGCAGTATTTT.

This sequence joins TRBV19 and TRBJ2-2, with TRBD1 matching over 7 bases. Trimming took 4 bases from V and 1 from J; bases not matched to a gene: 3. This CDR3 contains 15 residues. In germline, CDR1 is LNHDA, CDR2 SQIVND (reference sequence). CDR3 DNA sequence: TGTGCCAGTAGTACCCGGACAGGGAACACCGGGGAGCTGTTTTTT. Protein sequence: CASSTRTGNTGELFF.

This clone occurred once. The chain recombines TRBV27 with TRBJ1-5, with a tentative D call TRBD1 (6 bases). This CDR3 contains 17 residues. V was pared by 0 bases and J by 0 bases, with 12 bases between. Germline assignment: CDR1 MNHEY and CDR2 SMNVEV (reference sequence). CDR3 protein: CASSLSSGHLSNQPQHF. The CDR3 DNA is TGTGCCAGCAGTTTATCTTCGGGACATCTTAGCAATCAGCCCCAGCATTTT.

The chain combines TRBV5-1 with TRBJ1-2, with 7 nucleotides matching TRBD1. J lost 4 bases, V lost 4 bases, and 13 bases had no gene match. The CDR3 is made up of 16 amino acids. The V gene's germline CDR1 is SGHRS and CDR2 YFSETQ. The CDR3, as DNA: TGCGCCAGCAGCGCTTCGGGGGACAGCAACCTCTATGGCTACACCTTC. Translated: CASSASGDSNLYGYTF.

The chain joins TRBV19 to TRBJ2-3; D is possibly TRBD1 (6 bases). CDR1 is LNHDA and CDR2 is SQIVND in the germline V gene (reference sequence). The CDR3 runs 14 residues. The V end lost 5 bases, the J end lost 1 base, and 10 bases lay between the germline ends. The CDR3 bases are TGTGCCAGTAGTCTCAGGGGAGGCACAGATACGCAGTATTTT. As protein: CASSLRGGTDTQYF.

The chain has TRBV21-1 and TRBJ2-5; TRBD1, as called in the table, went unchecked against the DNA. TRBV21-1 is a pseudogene locus. The CDR3 length is 13 residues. The chain's CDR3 is CARAGQGQETQYF. The CDR3 DNA follows: TGTGCCAGGGCGGGACAGGGGCAAGAGACCCAGTACTTC.

V gene TRBV6-5 combines with J gene TRBJ1-5, with TRBD1 identical over 8 bases. The CDR3 has 15 amino acids. V gave up 5 bases and J gave up 5 bases; unmatched junction bases: 8. CDR1 is MNHEY and CDR2 is SVGAGI in the germline V gene. The CDR3 region is CASSIGQGGHQPQHF. DNA for the CDR3: TGTGCCAGCAGTATAGGACAGGGAGGCCATCAGCCCCAGCATTTT.

J is TRBJ2-3 and V is TRBV5-1; 7 positions match TRBD1. The V gene's germline CDR1 is SGHRS and CDR2 YFSETQ. J gave up 0 bases and V 7 bases, and 5 bases lay outside the gene matches. This CDR3 comprises 14 residues. The CDR3 spells CASRDRTSTDTQYF. The CDR3 coding sequence is TGCGCCAGCCGGGACAGAACTAGCACAGATACGCAGTATTTT.

This clone was seen once. V and J are TRBV5-1 and TRBJ2-5; a weak D match, TRBD1 (6 bases). Between the trimmed V and J ends, which lost 3 bases and 6 bases, there was a span of 12 bases. The CDR3 has 13 amino acids. Germline-derived CDR1 and CDR2 are SGHRS and YFSETQ. CDR3 nucleotides: TGCGCCAGCAGCTCGGCAGGGGAGAAGACCCAGTACTTC. Protein product: CASSSAGEKTQYF.

The chain has TRBV10-3 and TRBJ2-7; TRBD1 aligns across 9 bases. The CDR3 extends over 15 amino acids. Trimming cost V 2 bases and J 7 bases; bases outside gene matches: 9. CDR1 ENHRY and CDR2 SYGVKD come from the germline V gene. CDR3 protein: CAISEQDRGPQEQYF. CDR3 bases: TGTGCCATCAGTGAGCAGGACAGGGGACCTCAAGAGCAGTACTTC.

This rearrangement joins TRBV29-1 to TRBJ1-2, with 9 positions matching TRBD1. With V trimmed by 3 bases and J by 3 bases, 5 bases remained unmatched. The CDR3 runs 14 residues. The germline CDR1 and CDR2 sequences are SQVTM and ANQGSEA. The CDR3 loop reads CSVDADRGDYGYTF. The CDR3 nucleotides read TGCAGCGTTGACGCTGACAGGGGGGACTATGGCTACACCTTC.

The chain couples TRBV6-6 to TRBJ1-1; D remains ambiguous. The CDR3 has 16 amino acids. Germline V gives CDR1 MNHNY, CDR2 SVGAGI (reference sequence). Trimming took 8 bases from V and 3 from J, leaving 22 bases between them. CDR3 DNA: TGTGCCAGCCTCGAAGTCCTTGGCACCCGTTACACTGAAGCTTTCTTT. Translating it yields CASLEVLGTRYTEAFF.

This clone showed up just a few times. V gene TRBV11-1 combines with J gene TRBJ1-2, with 7 bases identical to TRBD1. Unmatched junction bases numbered 9, after V lost 5 bases and J lost 6 bases. CDR3 length: 14 residues. CDR1 SGHAT and CDR2 FQDESV come from the germline V gene (reference sequence). CDR3 sequence: CASSITGQMHGYTF. In DNA form, the CDR3 reads TGTGCCAGCAGCATAACGGGACAGATGCATGGCTACACCTTC.

This rearrangement joins TRBV5-1 to TRBJ2-7; D perhaps matches TRBD2 (6 bases). Germline CDR1 is SGHRS and CDR2 is YFSETQ. The CDR3 is 14 amino acids. The V gene lost 1 base and the J gene lost 0 bases, with 8 bases spanning the gap. CDR3 region: CASSLRGNSYEQYF. The CDR3 region has the DNA TGCGCCAGCAGCTTGCGGGGGAACTCCTACGAGCAGTACTTC.

This clone was seen once. The chain recombines TRBV18 with TRBJ2-7; TRBD1 agrees at 7 bases. This CDR3 is built from 14 residues. CDR1 is KGHSH, CDR2 LQKENI, per germline. V lost 3 bases and J lost 2; bases outside the gene matches: 4. The CDR3 DNA sequence: TGTGCCAGCTCACCGGACAGGACAACCTACGAGCAGTACTTC. The encoded protein is CASSPDRTTYEQYF.

The gene calls are TRBV2 and TRBJ1-1, with TRBD1 as a possible D gene (6 bases). Trimming shortened V by 3 bases and J by 1 base, and 12 bases separated the two germline ends. This CDR3 is 15 amino acids long. Germline V gene data show CDR1 as SNHLY and CDR2 as FYNNEI. The CDR3 nucleotides read TGTGCCAGCAGTGAGTTCGGACAGCCGAACACTGAAGCTTTCTTT. Encoded protein: CASSEFGQPNTEAFF.

This chain links TRBV5-1 with TRBJ2-5; 8 positions match TRBD2. In germline, CDR1 is SGHRS, CDR2 YFSETQ. This CDR3 spans 14 amino acids. J lost 3 bases, V lost 0 bases, and 1 base had no gene match. DNA for the CDR3: TGCGCCAGCAGCTTGGCGGGGGGGAAAGAGACCCAGTACTTC. Encoded protein: CASSLAGGKETQYF.

The chain couples TRBV9 to TRBJ2-1; D may be TRBD2 (6 bases). The CDR3 spans 16 residues. The V end was cut by 3 bases, the J end by 0 bases, with 13 bases between. Germline V gene lookup returns CDR1 SGDLS and CDR2 YYNGEE. The CDR3 reads CASSGLEGSSYNEQFF. CDR3 bases: TGTGCCAGCAGCGGGTTGGAGGGAAGCTCCTACAATGAGCAGTTCTTC. The complete variable domain, with remaining parts taken from reference TRBV9 and TRBJ2-1, reads DSGVTQTPKHLITATGQRVTLRCSPRSGDLSVYWYQQSLDQGLQFLIQYYNGEERAKGNILERFSAQQFPDLHSELNLSSLELGDSALYFCASSGLEGSSYNEQFFGPGTRLTVL.

This chain joins TRBV19 and TRBJ2-3, with a possible D match to TRBD2 (6 bases). Trimming took off 5 bases at V and 0 bases at J, with 18 bases between the two ends. Germline CDR1 reads LNHDA; CDR2 reads SQIVND (reference sequence). The CDR3 is 17 amino acids. DNA for the CDR3: TGTGCCAGTAGTCAAAAACCGGGACTTAAGAGCACAGATACGCAGTATTTT. Its translation: CASSQKPGLKSTDTQYF.

The chain couples TRBV6-5 to TRBJ1-5; perhaps TRBD1 as D (6 bases). Trimming removed 7 bases from V and 5 bases from J, with 18 bases in between. The germline CDR1 and CDR2 sequences are MNHEY and SVGAGI. The CDR3 is 15 amino acids. Here the CDR3 DNA reads TGTGCCAGCATCCAAGGGGGGGCCCCCTATCAGCCCCAGCATTTT. Translating gives CASIQGGAPYQPQHF.

The rearrangement joins TRBV14 to TRBJ2-2; TRBD1 is a possible D gene (5 bases). The CDR3 has 14 amino acids. CDR1 is SGHDN and CDR2 is FVKESK in the germline V gene. Trimming removed 3 bases at V and 1 base at J, with 6 bases between. CDR3 nucleotides: TGTGCCAGCAGCCACAGGGTGAACACCGGGGAGCTGTTTTTT. Protein sequence: CASSHRVNTGELFF.

The chain combines TRBV12-3 or TRBV12-4 with TRBJ1-5; 7 bases align to TRBD1. The CDR3 covers 11 residues. The V and J ends lost 6 bases and 12 bases, in that order; junction bases with no gene match: 5. The CDR3 nucleotides are TGTGCCAGCAGCTCCGGGACAGTCCAGCATTTT. Protein product: CASSSGTVQHF.